This T cell receptor beta chain was captured in a study of cytomegalovirus exposure and HLA in healthy donors. Overall study findings and caveats: For most TCR sequences rarity was the rule, although some public TCRs occurred in many donors. HLA restriction was apparent for most CMV-associated TCR beta chains in a later analysis.

A single count supports this clone. What it binds is not known. With 60 Vbeta and 13 Jbeta primers, the PCR was carried out. Assay used: immunoSEQ multiplex PCR; TCRdb lists only in-frame clones, some missing. The sample lists over 100,000 clones; roughly 80% were seen once. The sequence derives from a male donor in good health and CMV-seronegative. Sequencing was carried out using PBMCs.

The CDR3 nucleotides read TGCGCCAGCAGCTTGGCCACGACCCCCGGGTACAATGAGCAGTTCTTC. Encoded protein: CASSLATTPGYNEQFF. The chain couples TRBV5-1 to TRBJ2-1, with D unresolved. The CDR3 is 16 residues long. Germline loops: CDR1 SGHRS, CDR2 YFSETQ. V lost 0 bases, J lost 4 bases, and 14 bases lay in between.